The subject of this entry is one T cell receptor beta chain. Its antigen is not known. Trimming stripped 7 bases from V and 1 base from J, with 13 bases between. This CDR3 region has 14 residues. Germline CDR1 reads LNHDA; CDR2 reads SQIVND (reference sequence). The sample comes from a study of long-term antiretroviral therapy in people with HIV. Overall study results and limits: No data were available on ART adherence, viral resistance or therapy changes. Post-treatment diversity went higher with ART but stayed below transplant donor controls.

The assay used was immunoSEQ (version v3.0), run at survey level. Profiling relied on immunoSEQ multiplex PCR, and the TCRdb table lists in-frame clones only, not all of them. The table lists about 20,000 clones, around 82% of them singletons. The V gene is TRBV19, the J gene TRBJ1-1; D uncertain. This TCR was recovered from a man aged 40-49 years with HIV. This specimen was unsorted PBMCs, taken 2.3 to 2.5 years after starting antiretroviral therapy. CDR3 in amino acids: CASIARVPNTEAFF. The CDR3 DNA reads TGTGCCAGTATCGCCCGAGTCCCGAACACTGAAGCTTTCTTT.